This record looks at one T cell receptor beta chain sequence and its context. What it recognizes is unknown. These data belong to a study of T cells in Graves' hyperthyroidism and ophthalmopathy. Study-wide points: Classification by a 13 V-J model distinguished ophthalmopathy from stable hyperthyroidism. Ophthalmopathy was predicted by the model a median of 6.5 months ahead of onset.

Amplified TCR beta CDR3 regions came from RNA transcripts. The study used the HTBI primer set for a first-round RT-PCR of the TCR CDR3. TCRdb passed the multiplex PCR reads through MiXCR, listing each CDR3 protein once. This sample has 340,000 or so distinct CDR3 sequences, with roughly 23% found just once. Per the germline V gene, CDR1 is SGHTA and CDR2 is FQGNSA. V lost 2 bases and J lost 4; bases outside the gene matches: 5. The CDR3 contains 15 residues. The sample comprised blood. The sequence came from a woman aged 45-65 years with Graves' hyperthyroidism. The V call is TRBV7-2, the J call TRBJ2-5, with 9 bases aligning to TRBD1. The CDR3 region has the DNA TGTGCCAGCAGCTTATACAGGGGGCGCGCAGAGACCCAGTACTTC. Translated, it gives CASSLYRGRAETQYF. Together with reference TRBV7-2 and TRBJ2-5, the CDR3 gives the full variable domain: GAGVSQSPSNKVTEKGKDVELRCDPISGHTALYWYRQSLGQGLEFLIYFQGNSAPDKSGLPSDRFSAERTGGSVSTLTIQRTQQEDSAVYLCASSLYRGRAETQYFGPGTRLLVL.